These 27 T cell receptor beta chains originate from one sample sequenced in a study of blood T cell repertoires in COVID-19. The assay was immunoSEQ multiplex PCR, and TCRdb's table has in-frame clones only and misses some. In the table there are about 44,000 clones, roughly 87% of which are singletons. Sequenced input: peripheral blood. These receptors were obtained from a woman over 75 in a cohort sampled during active or convalescent COVID-19.

The chain employs TRBV7-2 and TRBJ2-5; 9 positions match TRBD1. V shed 0 bases and J 4 bases; nucleotides not matched to a gene: 3. CDR3 length: 15 residues. Germline lookup yields CDR1 SGHTA and CDR2 FQGNSA. The CDR3 region has the DNA TGTGCCAGCAGCTTAGCTCCGACAGGGGGAGAGACCCAGTACTTC. Translated, it gives CASSLAPTGGETQYF.

The V and J genes are TRBV13 and TRBJ2-5; TRBD2 agrees at 14 bases. Looked up from germline, CDR1 is PRHDT and CDR2 is FYEKMQ (reference sequence). V gave up 2 bases and J gave up 5 bases; unmatched junction bases: 7. This CDR3 region has 17 residues. Here the CDR3 reads CASSLHGLAGGGETQYF. In nucleotides, the CDR3 is TGTGCCAGCAGCTTACACGGACTAGCGGGAGGTGGGGAGACCCAGTACTTC.

This clone came up a few times. The genes are TRBV5-1 and TRBJ1-1; D might be TRBD1 (5 bases). The CDR3 contains 14 residues. Germline lookup yields CDR1 SGHRS and CDR2 YFSETQ. V was shortened by 3 bases and J by 2 bases, with 11 bases between the two germline ends. The CDR3 spells CASSWRGENTEAFF. The CDR3 bases are TGCGCCAGCAGCTGGAGGGGAGAAAACACTGAAGCTTTCTTT.

V is TRBV7-8 and J is TRBJ1-5; 7 bases map to TRBD1. V dropped 1 base and J dropped 5; count of bases not matched to a gene: 2. The CDR3 covers 14 residues. Germline values: CDR1 SGHVS, CDR2 FQNEAQ. The CDR3 sequence: CASSLGQGHQPQHF. The CDR3 region has the DNA TGTGCCAGCAGCTTAGGACAGGGACATCAGCCCCAGCATTTT.

Only a few counts were recorded for this clone. The rearrangement uses TRBV27 and TRBJ1-2, with 7 bases matching TRBD1. Germline V CDR1 and CDR2: MNHEY, SMNVEV (reference sequence). This CDR3 is 16 amino acids long. V was pared by 5 bases and J by 6 bases, with 15 bases of the junction left unmatched. The DNA for the CDR3 is TGTGCCAGCAGTAGCCGGGACAGTTTGGGTTATCATGGCTACACCTTC. Its protein product is CASSSRDSLGYHGYTF.

The chain is built from TRBV7-2 and TRBJ2-1; 10 bases fit TRBD2. Trimming removed 1 base from V and 7 bases from J; junction bases left unmatched: 16. Germline assignment: CDR1 SGHTA and CDR2 FQGNSA. This CDR3 has 19 residues. Here the CDR3 reads CASSLVLSSGRAGGNEQFF. The CDR3 nucleotides read TGTGCCAGCAGCTTAGTACTGTCCAGCGGGAGGGCCGGGGGTAATGAGCAGTTCTTC.

The CDR3 reads CAIPGGTDNQPQHF. The CDR3 coding sequence is TGTGCCATCCCTGGGGGGACAGATAATCAGCCCCAGCATTTT. The V call is TRBV28, the J call TRBJ1-5, with 7 bases that match TRBD1. V shed 10 bases and J 4 bases; nucleotides not matched to a gene: 10. Per germline, CDR1 MDHEN and CDR2 SYDVKM. The CDR3 consists of 14 residues.

This clone appeared once. This chain uses TRBV2 with TRBJ1-6, with 8 bases that match TRBD1. The CDR3 has 14 amino acids. V was pared by 7 bases and J by 10 bases, with 9 bases of the junction left unmatched. Germline V gene sequence: CDR1 SNHLY, CDR2 FYNNEI. DNA of the CDR3: TGTGCCAGCACCGGACAGGGAGGGATCTCACCCCTCCACTTT. Translating gives CASTGQGGISPLHF.

This clone is labeled as medium-sized. This sequence joins TRBV18 and TRBJ1-4; D unclear. CDR1 and CDR2 (germline): KGHSH, LQKENI. The CDR3 length is 13 residues. Trimming stripped 2 bases from V and 7 bases from J, with 8 bases between. CDR3 protein: CASSPVVSEKLFF. The CDR3 nucleotides are TGTGCCAGCTCACCAGTGGTGAGTGAAAAACTGTTTTTT.

The J gene is TRBJ2-3, the V gene TRBV5-1; D remains ambiguous. The V end was cut by 2 bases, the J end by 6 bases, with 19 bases between. Germline CDR1 is SGHRS and CDR2 is YFSETQ. The CDR3 covers 16 residues. In nucleotides, the CDR3 is TGCGCCAGCAGCTTTCGTTCGGTTGGTAGCTCCGATACGCAGTATTTT. Amino acid sequence: CASSFRSVGSSDTQYF.

The chain employs TRBV4-2 and TRBJ2-7; TRBD2 aligns across 7 bases. In germline, CDR1 is LGHNA, CDR2 YNFKEQ. The CDR3 contains 16 residues. V trimming: 4 bases; J trimming: 1 base; junction bases outside the gene matches: 10. The CDR3 nucleotides read TGTGCCAGCAGCCCTGGTGGGGCTAGCGGATCCTACGAGCAGTACTTC. Translating it yields CASSPGGASGSYEQYF.

CDR3 sequence reads: CASSLVSYNHNEQFF. The CDR3 nucleotides read TGTGCCAGCAGCTTGGTGTCCTATAACCACAATGAGCAGTTCTTC. The chain is built from TRBV5-6 and TRBJ2-1, with D unresolved. Trimming removed 0 bases from V and 5 bases from J, with 12 bases in between. The CDR3 spans 15 residues. Per the germline V gene, CDR1 is SGHDT and CDR2 is YYEEEE. The whole variable domain, remainder taken from reference TRBV5-6 and TRBJ2-1, is DAGVTQSPTHLIKTRGQQVTLRCSPKSGHDTVSWYQQALGQGPQFIFQYYEEEERQRGNFPDRFSGHQFPNYSSELNVNALLLGDSALYLCASSLVSYNHNEQFFGPGTRLTVL.

This chain joins TRBV10-3 and TRBJ2-5; no definite D call. Germline V gene sequence: CDR1 ENHRY, CDR2 SYGVKD. Trimming took 6 bases from V and 2 from J, leaving 10 bases between them. CDR3 length: 13 amino acids. The CDR3 nucleotides are TGTGCCATCAGAGACACGTTACAAGAGACCCAGTACTTC. Translation: CAIRDTLQETQYF.

This clone was counted a few times. The rearrangement uses TRBV7-3 and TRBJ2-3; 8 positions match TRBD2. Germline V lookup: CDR1 SGHTA, CDR2 FQGTGA. The CDR3 has 15 residues. Trimming took 5 bases from V and 1 from J; bases not matched to a gene: 5. The CDR3: CASSPTSEGTDTQYF. The CDR3 nucleotides are TGTGCCAGCAGCCCGACTAGCGAGGGCACAGATACGCAGTATTTT.

The CDR3 bases are TGCGCCAGCAGTGATTCAGTTTCAGGTGTAGCTTTCTTT. Translation: CASSDSVSGVAFF. The V and J genes are TRBV10-2 and TRBJ1-1; no reliable D call. The CDR3 length is 13 residues. Germline V lookup: CDR1 WSHSY, CDR2 SAAADI. V shed 3 bases and J shed 10 bases, with 15 bases lying between them.

CDR3: CASSSRTGNTGELFF. The CDR3 DNA follows: TGCGCCAGCAGCTCAAGGACAGGGAACACCGGGGAGCTGTTTTTT. The chain uses TRBV5-1 and TRBJ2-2, with 7 bases lining up with TRBD1. Trimming cost V 3 bases and J 1 base; bases outside gene matches: 3. Germline lookup yields CDR1 SGHRS and CDR2 YFSETQ. This CDR3 spans 15 amino acids.

CDR3 protein: CASRTGTGTGQPQHF. CDR3 bases: TGTGCCAGTCGAACCGGGACAGGGACGGGTCAGCCCCAGCATTTT. This chain joins TRBV6-5 and TRBJ1-5, with 9 bases lining up with TRBD1. The CDR3 is 15 amino acids. Germline CDR1 is MNHEY and CDR2 is SVGAGI. Unmatched junction bases numbered 12, after V lost 9 bases and J lost 6 bases.

The chain recombines TRBV5-1 with TRBJ2-7; 9 nucleotides agree with TRBD1. J lost 3 bases, V lost 2 bases, and 6 bases had no gene match. This CDR3 spans 15 amino acids. Per germline, CDR1 SGHRS and CDR2 YFSETQ. The CDR3 coding sequence is TGCGCCAGCAGCTTAAATCGGGACAGGGTCTACGAGCAGTACTTC. Its translation is CASSLNRDRVYEQYF. The whole variable domain, remainder taken from reference TRBV5-1 and TRBJ2-7, is KAGVTQTPRYLIKTRGQQVTLSCSPISGHRSVSWYQQTPGQGLQFLFEYFSETQRNKGNFPGRFSGRQFSNSRSEMNVSTLELGDSALYLCASSLNRDRVYEQYFGPGTRLTVT.

Comment on this clone: One end of the junction does not line up with germline, which may come from a read error. The chain couples TRBV7-2 to TRBJ2-7; TRBD2 matches 7 bases. Germline V gene lookup returns CDR1 SGHTA and CDR2 FQGNSA. The CDR3 sequence is 15 residues long. CDR3 DNA sequence: TGTGCCAGCAGCCTAGCCCCCGGGACTACCTACGAGCAGTACTTC. This gives the protein CASSLAPGTTYEQYF.

This sequence joins TRBV7-9 and TRBJ2-5; TRBD2 matches at 10 bases. The V gene's germline CDR1 is SEHNR and CDR2 FQNEAQ (reference sequence). This CDR3 is built from 15 residues. The junction had 2 bases not matched to a gene; V was cut back by 2 bases and J by 2 bases. The CDR3 loop reads CASSLSLAGQETQYF. The CDR3 DNA sequence: TGTGCCAGCAGCTTATCACTAGCGGGGCAAGAGACCCAGTACTTC.

This clone was observed a single time. The chain uses TRBV6-2 or TRBV6-3 and TRBJ2-7, with D maybe TRBD2 (6 bases). V dropped 3 bases and J dropped 3 bases, with 12 bases sitting between them. This CDR3 is 14 amino acids long. The V gene's germline CDR1 is MNHEY and CDR2 SVGEGT. CDR3 in amino acids: CASSYGTLYYEQYF. The CDR3, as DNA: TGTGCCAGCAGTTATGGGACTCTCTACTACGAGCAGTACTTC.

V and J are TRBV19 and TRBJ2-5, with no clear D. Trimming took off 6 bases at V and 5 bases at J, with 7 bases between the two ends. CDR1 LNHDA and CDR2 SQIVND come from the germline V gene (reference sequence). The CDR3 runs 11 residues. The CDR3 DNA follows: TGTGCCAGTAGCGCTAGGGAGACCCAGTACTTC. Its translation is CASSARETQYF.

This chain connects TRBV6-6 to TRBJ2-2, with 10 bases fitting TRBD2. This CDR3 has 16 amino acids. The V segment lost 7 bases and the J segment 0 bases; nucleotides outside the gene matches: 5. Germline V gives CDR1 MNHNY, CDR2 SVGAGI (reference sequence). CDR3: CASKASGGTNTGELFF. The CDR3 DNA is TGTGCCAGCAAGGCTAGCGGGGGAACGAACACCGGGGAGCTGTTTTTT.

V is TRBV6-1 and J is TRBJ1-2; the D is unclear. The germline V gene has CDR1 MNHNS and CDR2 SASEGT. The CDR3 loop spans 13 amino acids. Trimming pared 2 bases from V and 8 bases from J, leaving 12 bases between. The CDR3 DNA follows: TGTGCCAGCAGTGAAACAGACCTGCTGGGCTACACCTTC. This sequence encodes CASSETDLLGYTF.

V usage is TRBV3-1 (or the pseudogene TRBV3-2) and J usage is TRBJ2-7, with D maybe TRBD2 (5 bases). CDR1 LGHDT and CDR2 YNNKEL come from the germline V gene (reference sequence). V was clipped by 1 base and J by 5 bases, with 9 bases between them. This CDR3 has 13 amino acids. The CDR3 spells CASSQVGGHEQYF. CDR3 in DNA: TGTGCCAGCAGCCAAGTAGGCGGGCACGAGCAGTACTTC.

This sequence joins TRBV11-2 and TRBJ2-2; D unclear. V was shortened by 0 bases and J by 3 bases, with 5 bases between the two germline ends. The CDR3 totals 14 residues. Per germline, CDR1 SGHAT and CDR2 FQNNGV. The CDR3 spells CASSLERDTGELFF. CDR3 in DNA: TGTGCCAGCAGCTTAGAACGGGACACCGGGGAGCTGTTTTTT. The whole variable domain, remainder taken from reference TRBV11-2 and TRBJ2-2, is EAGVAQSPRYKIIEKRQSVAFWCNPISGHATLYWYQQILGQGPKLLIQFQNNGVVDDSQLPKDRFSAERLKGVDSTLKIQPAKLEDSAVYLCASSLERDTGELFFGEGSRLTVL.

The V call is TRBV6-6, the J call TRBJ1-2; 10 nucleotides align to TRBD1. The germline CDR1 and CDR2 sequences are MNHNY and SVGAGI (reference sequence). The V segment lost 7 bases and the J segment 2 bases; nucleotides outside the gene matches: 7. The length of the CDR3 is 15 residues. This CDR3 is CASKDPGQGNYGYTF. The DNA of the CDR3 is TGTGCCAGCAAGGATCCGGGACAGGGGAACTATGGCTACACCTTC.